The present entry profiles one T cell receptor (beta chain) with its context. The data were produced by immunoSEQ multiplex PCR, yet TCRdb's version contains in-frame clones alone and is incomplete. The sample shows a few hundred thousand clones, roughly nine tenths of them seen only once. While infection was still active, Seattle patients were enrolled and then followed longitudinally. The data derive from a study of blood T cell repertoires in COVID-19. Study summary: Samples came from the United States, Italy and Spain, spanning acute and convalescent COVID-19.

The sequenced material came from peripheral blood. This TCR came from a woman in her 30s with COVID-19, enrolled during active disease.

The CDR3 region has the DNA TGCGCCAGCAGTGAACGGGGGGGCCCCTACGAGCAGTACTTC. Protein product: CASSERGGPYEQYF. The rearrangement uses TRBV10-1 and TRBJ2-7, with 8 bases matching TRBD2. CDR3 length: 14 amino acids. The germline V gene has CDR1 WNHNN and CDR2 SYGVQD (reference sequence). V shed 3 bases, J shed 2 bases, and the junction held 3 bases outside the gene matches.